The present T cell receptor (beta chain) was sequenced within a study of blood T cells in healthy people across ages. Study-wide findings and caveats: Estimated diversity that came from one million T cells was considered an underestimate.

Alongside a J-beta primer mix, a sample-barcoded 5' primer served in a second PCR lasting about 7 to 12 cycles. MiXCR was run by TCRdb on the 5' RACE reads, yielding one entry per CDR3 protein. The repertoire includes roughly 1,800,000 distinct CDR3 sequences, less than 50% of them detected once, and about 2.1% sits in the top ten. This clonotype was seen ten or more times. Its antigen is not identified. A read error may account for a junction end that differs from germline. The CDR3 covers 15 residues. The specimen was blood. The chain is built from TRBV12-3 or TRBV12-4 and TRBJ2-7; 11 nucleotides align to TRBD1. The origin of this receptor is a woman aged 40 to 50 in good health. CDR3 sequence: CASSSRTGGSYEQYF. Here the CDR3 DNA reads TGCGCCAGCAGCTCGCGGACAGGGGGCTCGTACGAGCAGTACTTC.